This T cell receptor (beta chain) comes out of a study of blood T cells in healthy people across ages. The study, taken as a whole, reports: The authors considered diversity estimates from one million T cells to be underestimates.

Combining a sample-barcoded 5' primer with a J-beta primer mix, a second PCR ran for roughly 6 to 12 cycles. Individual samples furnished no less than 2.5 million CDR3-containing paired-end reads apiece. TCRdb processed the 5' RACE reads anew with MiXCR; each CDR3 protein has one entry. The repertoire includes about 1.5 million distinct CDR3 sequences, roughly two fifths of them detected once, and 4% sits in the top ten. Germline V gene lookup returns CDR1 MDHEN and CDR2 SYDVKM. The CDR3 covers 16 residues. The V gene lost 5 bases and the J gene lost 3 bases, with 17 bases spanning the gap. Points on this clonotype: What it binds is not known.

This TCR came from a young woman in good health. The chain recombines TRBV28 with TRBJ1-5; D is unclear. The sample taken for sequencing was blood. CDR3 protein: CASSLPADHPNQPQHF. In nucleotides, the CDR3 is TGTGCCAGCAGTCTCCCTGCGGATCACCCCAATCAGCCCCAGCATTTT. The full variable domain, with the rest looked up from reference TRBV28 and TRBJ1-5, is DVKVTQSSRYLVKRTGEKVFLECVQDMDHENMFWYRQDPGLGLRLIYFSYDVKMKEKGDIPEGYSVSREKKERFSLILESASTNQTSMYLCASSLPADHPNQPQHFGDGTRLSIL.